This T cell receptor beta chain was recovered during a study of human T cells and chemical hapten exposure. Time point here: patch test 1, 2 weeks after DPC sensitization. The treatment denotes: therapeutic diphenylcyclopropenone sensitization with weekly scalp DPC. The CDR3 contains 16 residues. V was pared by 5 bases and J by 4 bases, with 11 bases of the junction left unmatched. Per germline, CDR1 SGHAT and CDR2 FQDESV (reference sequence). The study, taken as a whole, reports: High-frequency TCRs, those above 1 in 1000, stayed the same after DPC sensitization.

As regards this clonotype: The antigen remains unidentified.

MiXCR, run by TCRdb on the RACE reads, gives a single entry per CDR3 protein. The sample shows nearly 350,000 distinct CDR3 sequences, under 8% of them seen only once. The TCR comes from a woman in her late teens or twenties with alopecia areata. Some clones in this sample may be carry-over from other donors' samples. The chain is built from TRBV11-1 and TRBJ2-7; 10 bases fit TRBD2. The starting material was whole blood, obtained in connection with sensitization to the hapten diphenylcyclopropenone (DPC). Written as DNA, the CDR3 is TGTGCCAGCAGCCCTTACACTAGCGGGACACAGTACGAGCAGTACTTC. It yields the protein CASSPYTSGTQYEQYF. Supplemented by reference TRBV11-1 and TRBJ2-7, the full variable domain reads EAEVAQSPRYKITEKSQAVAFWCDPISGHATLYWYRQILGQGPELLVQFQDESVVDDSQLPKDRFSAERLKGVDSTLKIQPAELGDSAMYLCASSPYTSGTQYEQYFGPGTRLTVT.